These 3 T cell receptor beta chains were all obtained from the same sample, sequenced in a study of T cells in Graves' hyperthyroidism and ophthalmopathy. The TCR beta CDR3 regions underwent amplification using RNA transcripts as the source. In the first-round RT-PCR of the TCR CDR3, the HTBI primer set was used. In TCRdb, the multiplex PCR reads were re-called with MiXCR into one record per CDR3 protein. The sample lists about 500,000 distinct CDR3 sequences, 46% occurring once. Sequenced sample: peripheral blood or thyroid tissue (not recorded which). The source of these receptors is an adult woman with Graves' disease, either hyperthyroidism or ophthalmopathy (not recorded which).

This clonotype was seen repeatedly, ten times or more. V is TRBV29-1 and J is TRBJ1-2; no definite D call. The CDR3 length is 11 residues. V gave up 3 bases and J gave up 6 bases, with 8 bases separating them. The V gene's germline CDR1 is SQVTM and CDR2 ANQGSEA. DNA for the CDR3: TGCAGCGTTGACGGATCCAATGGCTACACCTTC. This codes for CSVDGSNGYTF.

This clonotype has more than one count but fewer than ten. The chain carries TRBV29-1 and TRBJ1-1; D is undetermined. CDR3 length: 12 residues. Germline V gene lookup returns CDR1 SQVTM and CDR2 ANQGSEA. V was clipped by 4 bases and J by 4 bases, with 10 bases between them. As DNA, the CDR3 is TGCAGCGTTGTGCTGGGTCTCACTGAAGCTTTCTTT. It is translated as CSVVLGLTEAFF.

The rearrangement joins TRBV13 to TRBJ2-7; tentative D call: TRBD2 (5 bases). CDR1 is PRHDT and CDR2 is FYEKMQ in the germline V gene (reference sequence). Trimming left V 7 bases short and J 1 base short, with 11 bases between. CDR3 length: 13 amino acids. The CDR3 here is CASKADSSYEQYF. The CDR3 DNA follows: TGTGCCAGCAAGGCGGACTCTTCCTACGAGCAGTACTTC.